This TCR beta chain was captured in a study of blood T cell repertoires in COVID-19. Assay: immunoSEQ multiplex PCR; the TCRdb copy retains only in-frame clones and omits some. The top ten clones hold 1.7% of a sample with around 300,000 clones, approximately 91% of them seen once. The sequencing input was PBMCs or T cells enriched from blood (not recorded which). The sequence was collected from a woman aged 40 to 50 who had recovered from COVID-19.

The CDR3 nucleotides read TGTGCCAGCAAACAGACAGTTTCTTCCAATGAGCAGTTCTTC. Residues: CASKQTVSSNEQFF. The V gene is TRBV6-5, the J gene TRBJ2-1, with D possibly matching TRBD1 (5 bases). Germline V lookup: CDR1 MNHEY, CDR2 SVGAGI. Trimming shortened V by 7 bases and J by 6 bases, and 16 bases separated the two germline ends. The CDR3 extends over 14 amino acids.